This T cell receptor (beta chain) was identified in a study of blood T cell repertoires in COVID-19. Assay: immunoSEQ multiplex PCR; the TCRdb copy retains only in-frame clones and omits some. Altogether 120,000 to 150,000 clones are present, 85% to 90% being singletons, with the ten largest covering roughly 13%. From germline, CDR1 is SGHTS and CDR2 YDEGEE. The CDR3 sequence is 14 residues long. V lost 4 bases and J lost 7; bases outside the gene matches: 7. Patients from Seattle were sampled longitudinally, starting during active infection. The source material was peripheral blood. The rearrangement joins TRBV5-8 to TRBJ2-1; TRBD2 matches 8 bases. This TCR came from a man aged 18 to 29 with COVID-19, enrolled during active disease. The CDR3 is CASSPWGGRNEQFF. Here the CDR3 DNA reads TGTGCCAGCAGCCCCTGGGGCGGGAGGAATGAGCAGTTCTTC.